These T cell receptor beta chains were read from a single sample in a study of cytomegalovirus exposure and HLA in healthy donors. TCRdb keeps only in-frame clones here, not all; method: immunoSEQ multiplex PCR. The specimen's table records 200,000 to 250,000 clones. The sequencing sample was made of PBMCs. The receptor source for this set is a girl aged 2 to 10 in good health and CMV-seropositive. Each CDR3 is given with its conserved first and last residue. The order of the fields is V gene, D gene, J gene, CDR3 length, CDR3 DNA, CDR3 protein. The D gene is left open where the match is weak.

v_gene: TRBV27
d_gene: TRBD1
j_gene: TRBJ1-5
len: 14
CDR3nt: TGTGCCAGCAAGGACAGGGGAGGCAATCAGCCCCAGCATTTT
CDR3aa: CASKDRGGNQPQHF

v_gene: TRBV27
d_gene: -
j_gene: TRBJ1-5
len: 13
CDR3nt: TGTGCCAGCAGTTTTGGGGGGGCTCAGCCCCAGCATTTT
CDR3aa: CASSFGGAQPQHF

v_gene: TRBV27
d_gene: -
j_gene: TRBJ2-7
len: 13
CDR3nt: TGTGCCAGCAGAATAGGGAGAGCCTACGAGCAGTACTTC
CDR3aa: CASRIGRAYEQYF

v_gene: TRBV18
d_gene: -
j_gene: TRBJ2-1
len: 14
CDR3nt: TGTGCCAGCTCACCACGAGCGGCGAAGAATGAGCAGTTCTTC
CDR3aa: CASSPRAAKNEQFF

v_gene: TRBV30
d_gene: TRBD1
j_gene: TRBJ1-1
len: 13
CDR3nt: TGTGCCTGGGATCTTGCCTCGGGACAGGGGATCCTCTTT
CDR3aa: CAWDLASGQGILF

v_gene: TRBV5-4
d_gene: -
j_gene: TRBJ2-1
len: 12
CDR3nt: TGTGCCAGCAGCTTGAGGGGCGGTGAGCAGTTCTTC
CDR3aa: CASSLRGGEQFF

v_gene: TRBV28
d_gene: -
j_gene: TRBJ1-2
len: 18
CDR3nt: TGTGCCAGCAGTTTTCATACCTTGACAGAAGCTGATTTCTATGGCTACACCTTC
CDR3aa: CASSFHTLTEADFYGYTF

v_gene: TRBV4-1
d_gene: -
j_gene: TRBJ2-1
len: 17
CDR3nt: TGCGCCAGCAGCCAACTTATTAGCGGAAGCTCCTACAATGAGCAGTTCTTC
CDR3aa: CASSQLISGSSYNEQFF

v_gene: TRBV28
d_gene: TRBD1
j_gene: TRBJ1-5
len: 14
CDR3nt: TGTGCCAGCAGTGCGGGACAGGGGAATCAGCCCCAGCATTTT
CDR3aa: CASSAGQGNQPQHF

v_gene: TRBV2
d_gene: -
j_gene: TRBJ1-5
len: 14
CDR3nt: TGTGCCAGCAGTGAAGTCAGCGACAATCAGCCCCAGCATTTT
CDR3aa: CASSEVSDNQPQHF

v_gene: TRBV7-6
d_gene: TRBD2
j_gene: TRBJ2-1
len: 15
CDR3nt: TGTGCCAGCAGCCCACGACTAGCGGGAGGCAATGAGCAGTTCTTC
CDR3aa: CASSPRLAGGNEQFF

v_gene: TRBV6-1
d_gene: -
j_gene: TRBJ1-2
len: 15
CDR3nt: TGTGCCAGCAGTGAATTGGGGGGAGCTAACTATGGCTACACCTTC
CDR3aa: CASSELGGANYGYTF

v_gene: TRBV5-4
d_gene: -
j_gene: TRBJ1-3
len: 16
CDR3nt: TGTGCCAGCAGCGGGGGCCGGGACAACTCTGGAAACACCATATATTTT
CDR3aa: CASSGGRDNSGNTIYF

v_gene: TRBV5-1
d_gene: TRBD2
j_gene: TRBJ2-2
len: 18
CDR3nt: TGCGCCAGCAGCTTGTGGGGACTAGCGGGACCCGACACCGGGGAGCTGTTTTTT
CDR3aa: CASSLWGLAGPDTGELFF

v_gene: TRBV19
d_gene: TRBD1
j_gene: TRBJ2-7
len: 13
CDR3nt: TGTGCCAGTAGTATATGGCAGGGGGACGAGCAGTACTTC
CDR3aa: CASSIWQGDEQYF

v_gene: TRBV19
d_gene: -
j_gene: TRBJ2-7
len: 15
CDR3nt: TGTGCCAGTAGTATTATCCCGGGACAAAGCTACGAGCAGTACTTC
CDR3aa: CASSIIPGQSYEQYF

v_gene: TRBV15
d_gene: -
j_gene: TRBJ1-1
len: 14
CDR3nt: TGTGCCACCAGCGGAAGCCCGGGACACCCTGAAGCTTTCTTT
CDR3aa: CATSGSPGHPEAFF

v_gene: TRBV15
d_gene: TRBD1
j_gene: TRBJ1-2
len: 12
CDR3nt: TGTGCCACCGGCGGGACAGGGGGTGGCTACACCTTC
CDR3aa: CATGGTGGGYTF

v_gene: TRBV28
d_gene: -
j_gene: TRBJ1-5
len: 14
CDR3nt: TGTGCCAGCAGGGACACAGAGATTTTGGAGCCCCAGCATTTT
CDR3aa: CASRDTEILEPQHF

v_gene: TRBV29-1
d_gene: -
j_gene: TRBJ2-5
len: 12
CDR3nt: TGCAGCGTTGAACAGGACGAGGGGGCCCAGTACTTC
CDR3aa: CSVEQDEGAQYF

v_gene: TRBV6-5
d_gene: -
j_gene: TRBJ1-5
len: 15
CDR3nt: TGTGCCAGCAGTTACGGGGCAGATAGCAATCAGCCCCAGCATTTT
CDR3aa: CASSYGADSNQPQHF

v_gene: TRBV9
d_gene: TRBD2
j_gene: TRBJ2-1
len: 18
CDR3nt: TGTGCCAGCAGCACGGGGGGGGCAGCCGGGACCCCACACAATGAGCAGTTCTTC
CDR3aa: CASSTGGAAGTPHNEQFF

v_gene: TRBV4-2
d_gene: TRBD2
j_gene: TRBJ2-2
len: 18
CDR3nt: TGTGCCAGCAGCCAGGCCCTAGCGGGAGCCCCGAACACCGGGGAGCTGTTTTTT
CDR3aa: CASSQALAGAPNTGELFF

v_gene: TRBV4-2
d_gene: -
j_gene: TRBJ2-1
len: 16
CDR3nt: TGTGCCAGCAGCCAAGATCTCAGCGGCTCCTACAATGAGCAGTTCTTC
CDR3aa: CASSQDLSGSYNEQFF

v_gene: TRBV7-9
d_gene: -
j_gene: TRBJ1-2
len: 16
CDR3nt: TGTGCCAGCACCATTTCGGGTTGGGGGCGCAACTATGGCTACACCTTC
CDR3aa: CASTISGWGRNYGYTF

v_gene: TRBV6-6
d_gene: -
j_gene: TRBJ2-7
len: 15
CDR3nt: TGTGCCAGCAGTTACTCGACAGGATCGTCCTACGAGCAGTACTTC
CDR3aa: CASSYSTGSSYEQYF

v_gene: TRBV11-2
d_gene: TRBD2
j_gene: TRBJ2-7
len: 15
CDR3nt: TGTGCCAGCAGCTTAGGGGGACTAGGACCCTACGAGCAGTACTTC
CDR3aa: CASSLGGLGPYEQYF

v_gene: TRBV6-1
d_gene: -
j_gene: TRBJ1-6
len: 17
CDR3nt: TGTGCCAGCAGTGAAGAGGCGCAGGGTACATACAATTCACCCCTCCACTTT
CDR3aa: CASSEEAQGTYNSPLHF

v_gene: TRBV30
d_gene: -
j_gene: TRBJ1-5
len: 13
CDR3nt: TGTGCCTGGAGAGGGGGATCGAATCAGCCCCAGCATTTT
CDR3aa: CAWRGGSNQPQHF

v_gene: TRBV28
d_gene: TRBD1
j_gene: TRBJ1-1
len: 15
CDR3nt: TGTGCCAGCAGGGGGGGGCAGGGGGCTCGGACTGAAGCTTTCTTT
CDR3aa: CASRGGQGARTEAFF

v_gene: TRBV30
d_gene: -
j_gene: TRBJ1-4
len: 16
CDR3nt: TGTGCCTGGAGTCCCCGCCGACACTCAACTAATGAAAAACTGTTTTTT
CDR3aa: CAWSPRRHSTNEKLFF

v_gene: TRBV7-9
d_gene: TRBD2
j_gene: TRBJ2-1
len: 15
CDR3nt: TGTGCCAGCAGCTTAGCGGGAGGGCCCCACAATGAGCAGTTCTTC
CDR3aa: CASSLAGGPHNEQFF

v_gene: TRBV28
d_gene: -
j_gene: TRBJ1-5
len: 14
CDR3nt: TGTGCCAGCAGTCCCTGGACTGGTAGTCAGCCCCAGCATTTT
CDR3aa: CASSPWTGSQPQHF

v_gene: TRBV5-1
d_gene: TRBD2
j_gene: TRBJ2-1
len: 15
CDR3nt: TGCGCCAGCAGCTTGAGGACTAGCGGTGACAATGAGCAGTTCTTC
CDR3aa: CASSLRTSGDNEQFF

v_gene: TRBV28
d_gene: TRBD1
j_gene: TRBJ1-1
len: 12
CDR3nt: TGTGCCAGCAGGTGGACAGGGTATGAAGCTTTCTTT
CDR3aa: CASRWTGYEAFF

v_gene: TRBV18
d_gene: -
j_gene: TRBJ2-7
len: 18
CDR3nt: TGTGCCAGCTCACCAGTATCCACCTTCAAAACGAGCTCCTACGAGCAGTACTTC
CDR3aa: CASSPVSTFKTSSYEQYF

v_gene: TRBV7-2
d_gene: TRBD2
j_gene: TRBJ2-5
len: 14
CDR3nt: TGTGCCAGCAGCTTAGTAACGGGAGGGGAGACCCAGTACTTC
CDR3aa: CASSLVTGGETQYF

v_gene: TRBV9
d_gene: -
j_gene: TRBJ2-1
len: 15
CDR3nt: TGTGCCAGCAGCGTCGGCGGGGCGTCCTACAATGAGCAGTTCTTC
CDR3aa: CASSVGGASYNEQFF

v_gene: TRBV5-1
d_gene: TRBD2
j_gene: TRBJ2-3
len: 16
CDR3nt: TGCGCCAGCAGCTTGGGGCTAGCGGCTGGCACAGATACGCAGTATTTT
CDR3aa: CASSLGLAAGTDTQYF

v_gene: TRBV19
d_gene: -
j_gene: TRBJ2-7
len: 15
CDR3nt: TGTGCCAGTAGTATTGTAGCGACGAGATCCTACGAGCAGTACTTC
CDR3aa: CASSIVATRSYEQYF

v_gene: TRBV28
d_gene: -
j_gene: TRBJ2-7
len: 14
CDR3nt: TGTGCCAGCAGTTCAATAAACTACCACTACGAGCAGTACTTC
CDR3aa: CASSSINYHYEQYF

v_gene: TRBV27
d_gene: -
j_gene: TRBJ2-2
len: 13
CDR3nt: TGTGCCAGCTCATCGAGAGCCGTCGGGGAGCTGTTTTTT
CDR3aa: CASSSRAVGELFF

v_gene: TRBV18
d_gene: -
j_gene: TRBJ1-1
len: 13
CDR3nt: TGTGCCAGCTCACCACCGGTTAGTACTGAAGCTTTCTTT
CDR3aa: CASSPPVSTEAFF

v_gene: TRBV7-9
d_gene: -
j_gene: TRBJ2-1
len: 15
CDR3nt: TGTGCCAGCAGCTTAGACAGGGCATATCACAATGAGCAGTTCTTC
CDR3aa: CASSLDRAYHNEQFF

v_gene: TRBV28
d_gene: TRBD2
j_gene: TRBJ2-1
len: 14
CDR3nt: TGTGCCAGCAGACCTACTAGCGACGTAGGTGAGCAGTTCTTC
CDR3aa: CASRPTSDVGEQFF

v_gene: TRBV5-1
d_gene: TRBD2
j_gene: TRBJ2-7
len: 13
CDR3nt: TGCGCCAGCAGCTTGGGGGAGGGTTACGAGCAGTACTTC
CDR3aa: CASSLGEGYEQYF

v_gene: TRBV27
d_gene: TRBD2
j_gene: TRBJ2-1
len: 14
CDR3nt: TGTGCCAGCAGGTTGACTAGCGGCCTTTCTGAGCAGTTCTTC
CDR3aa: CASRLTSGLSEQFF

v_gene: TRBV11-2
d_gene: -
j_gene: TRBJ2-7
len: 17
CDR3nt: TGTGCCAGCAGCTTAGTTCGTTCCGCAGGGATTAGGTACGAGCAGTACTTC
CDR3aa: CASSLVRSAGIRYEQYF

v_gene: TRBV15
d_gene: TRBD1
j_gene: TRBJ2-1
len: 15
CDR3nt: TGTGCCACCAGCAGAGAGGGGATTAAGGACAGGAATAGGTTCTTC
CDR3aa: CATSREGIKDRNRFF

v_gene: TRBV28
d_gene: -
j_gene: TRBJ2-4
len: 16
CDR3nt: TGTGCCAGCAGTCCAGCGGGCGATCCGGTGAAAAACATTCAGTACTTC
CDR3aa: CASSPAGDPVKNIQYF

v_gene: TRBV7-2
d_gene: -
j_gene: TRBJ1-5
len: 17
CDR3nt: TGTGCCAGCAGCTTAGTTGGAGGGGGGGTAGGCAATCAGCCCCAGCATTTT
CDR3aa: CASSLVGGGVGNQPQHF